This T cell receptor (beta chain) was captured in a study of OX40 agonist ivuxolimab in advanced cancers. As for this clone: Its antigen remains unidentified.

Autoimmune disease history or systemic immunosuppression was exclusionary. Assay used: immunoSEQ multiplex PCR; TCRdb lists only in-frame clones, some missing. The top ten clones hold 0.66% of a sample with about 110,000 clones, about 91% of them seen once. Study results and caveats: The work left the antigen specificity of expanded peripheral T cells undetermined. Relative to CD4+ cells, CD8+ T cells on average had more expanded clones.

The TCR originated in an adult with an advanced solid tumor such as melanoma, head and neck, liver or kidney cancer. The sequencing used CD4+ or CD8+ T cells sorted from blood, collected in a trial of the OX40 agonist ivuxolimab.

The CDR3 region has the DNA TGTGCCAGTAGTACCCAGGACGGTATCTCTGGGGCCAACGTCCTGACTTTC. Amino acid sequence: CASSTQDGISGANVLTF. The chain uses TRBV19 and TRBJ2-6, with D uncertain. Trimming removed 4 bases at V and 0 bases at J, with 13 bases between. The CDR3 runs 17 residues. CDR1 is LNHDA and CDR2 is SQIVND in the germline V gene (reference sequence).